The rows below give T cell receptor beta chains drawn from one sample of a study of a mutant IDH1 vaccine in newly diagnosed glioma. Their recognized antigens are unknown. The repertoire was sequenced with immunoSEQ multiplex PCR; TCRdb's copy has only in-frame clones and lacks some. Of tens of thousands of clones in the sample, around 78% were seen once. Specimen: PBMCs, collected from a glioma patient whose treatment included an IDH1 peptide vaccine. The receptors come from a woman in her thirties or forties with glioma. Some clones in this sample may be carry-over from other donors' samples. Both conserved end residues are part of each CDR3. The D gene is left open where the match is weak. Some rows mark clone size as missing; the rest say once, few, many or name a class of expanded clone.

D gene | J gene | clone size | V gene | CDR3 DNA | CDR3 protein
TRBD2 | TRBJ2-2 | NA | TRBV15 | TGTGCCACCAGCAGAGATGGTTGGGATAGCGGGGGATGGATAGGCGGAGGGCTAACCGGGGAGCTGTTTTTT | CATSRDGWDSGGWIGGGLTGELFF
NA | TRBJ1-5 | NA | TRBV7-9 | TGTGCCAGCAGCCGCGGGGACGGCTATCAGCCCCAGCATTTT | CASSRGDGYQPQHF
NA | TRBJ1-2 | NA | TRBV15 | TGTGCCACCAGCACGGGACGGGGAGAGTATGGCTACACCTTC | CATSTGRGEYGYTF
NA | TRBJ2-5 | NA | TRBV15 | TGTGCCACCAGCAGAGGGGGGGTCGATCAAGAGACCCAGTACTTC | CATSRGGVDQETQYF
TRBD2 | TRBJ2-7 | NA | TRBV7-2 | TGTGCCAGCAGCCCTAGCGGGGGGTCCAAGCTCCCCAACGAGCAGTACTTC | CASSPSGGSKLPNEQYF
TRBD1 | TRBJ2-7 | NA | TRBV9 | TGTGCCAGCAGCTCGGGACAGGCCTCCTACGAGCAGTACTTC | CASSSGQASYEQYF
TRBD1 | TRBJ1-5 | NA | TRBV6-6 | TGTGCCAGCACCTCTGACAGGGACCTCAATCAGCCCCAGCATTTT | CASTSDRDLNQPQHF
NA | TRBJ2-3 | NA | TRBV27 | TGTGCCAGCAGAAGCTGGGCAGGGTTAGATACGCAGTATTTT | CASRSWAGLDTQYF
TRBD1 | TRBJ2-7 | NA | TRBV27 | TGTGCCAGCAGGGACAGGGACTACGAGCAGTACTTC | CASRDRDYEQYF
NA | TRBJ1-2 | NA | TRBV5-1 | TGCGCCAGCAAGAGAACTTATAGAGATGGCTACACCTTC | CASKRTYRDGYTF
NA | TRBJ2-6 | NA | TRBV6-5 | TGTGCCAGCAGTCCCTCTACCTGGGCCAACGTCCTGACTTTC | CASSPSTWANVLTF
NA | TRBJ2-1 | NA | TRBV7-6 | TGTGCCAGCAGCTACGGCCCCGCGATTGAGCAGTTCTTC | CASSYGPAIEQFF
NA | TRBJ2-3 | NA | TRBV28 | TGTGCCAGCAGTTTGAGGGATACGCAGTATTTT | CASSLRDTQYF
NA | TRBJ2-5 | few | TRBV9 | TGTGCCAGCAGCGTAGGGAGGGGTGAGTGGGAGACCCAGTACTTC | CASSVGRGEWETQYF
NA | TRBJ1-5 | few | TRBV7-8 | TGTGCCAGCAGCTTCACAACGGCCAAAGGCGATCAGCCCCAGCATTTT | CASSFTTAKGDQPQHF
NA | TRBJ2-7 | NA | TRBV5-6 | TGTGCCAGCAGCTTCGGGCGACGGGACTACGAGCAGTACTTC | CASSFGRRDYEQYF
NA | TRBJ1-6 | NA | TRBV29-1 | TGCAGCGCTCGGGCAGGGGAAGGCTCACCCCTCCACTTT | CSARAGEGSPLHF
TRBD2 | TRBJ2-5 | NA | TRBV29-1 | TGCAGCGTCGACCAAAGGACTAGCGGGAGGGCCGATGAGACCCAGTACTTC | CSVDQRTSGRADETQYF
NA | TRBJ2-6 | NA | TRBV7-9 | TGTGCCAGGGAACAGCTCTCTGGGGCCAACGTCCTGACTTTC | CAREQLSGANVLTF
NA | TRBJ2-1 | NA | TRBV5-4 | TGTGCCAGCAGCACGGACATTGCTGAGCAGTTCTTC | CASSTDIAEQFF
TRBD1 | TRBJ1-6 | NA | TRBV9 | TGTGCCAGCAGCGTAGAAGGACAGGGATCTAATTCACCCCTCCACTTT | CASSVEGQGSNSPLHF
TRBD2 | TRBJ2-3 | NA | TRBV5-6 | TGTGCCAGCACCAACTGGGGGGGGATCGTCACAGATACGCAGTATTTT | CASTNWGGIVTDTQYF
NA | TRBJ1-3 | NA | TRBV9 | TGTGCCAGCAGCGTAGGGGGAAACACCATATATTTT | CASSVGGNTIYF
NA | TRBJ2-7 | NA | TRBV5-1 | TGCGCCAGCAGCGCGGAAGAGTTTAACTACGAGCAGTACTTC | CASSAEEFNYEQYF
NA | TRBJ2-1 | NA | TRBV4-1 | TGCGCCAGCAGCCAAGTACAGGGTGGTGGTAATGAGCAGTTCTTC | CASSQVQGGGNEQFF
NA | TRBJ2-3 | NA | TRBV11-2 | TGTGCCAGCAGCTTAGGCCCCACAGGGTGGGATACGCAGTATTTT | CASSLGPTGWDTQYF
NA | TRBJ1-2 | NA | TRBV20-1 | TGCAGTGCCCGAGGGCGGGGCTACACCTTC | CSARGRGYTF
NA | TRBJ2-7 | NA | TRBV6-5 | TGTGCCAGCAGTTCGGGACGGTGGGAGCAGTACTTC | CASSSGRWEQYF
TRBD1 | TRBJ2-5 | once | TRBV18 | TGTGCCAGCTCTAAGGACAGGGCTGGAGAGACCCAGTACTTC | CASSKDRAGETQYF
TRBD2 | TRBJ2-5 | medium-sized | TRBV25-1 | TGTGCCAGCAGTACGAGGAGCGGGAGTCTGGAGACCCAGTACTTC | CASSTRSGSLETQYF
NA | TRBJ1-4 | NA | TRBV27 | TGTGCCAGCAGTTTCGGATCAGCGGCTAAGGAAAAACTGTTTTTT | CASSFGSAAKEKLFF
NA | TRBJ1-5 | NA | TRBV21-1 | TGTGCCAGCAGCTGGCACCTGGGGACATGGAACCAGCCCCAGCATTTT | CASSWHLGTWNQPQHF
NA | TRBJ1-1 | NA | TRBV30 | TGTGCCTGGAGTATAGGCGGGAACACTGAAGCTTTCTTT | CAWSIGGNTEAFF
NA | TRBJ1-1 | NA | TRBV5-1 | TGCGCCAGCAGCCCACGGGGGAACACTGAAGCTTTCTTT | CASSPRGNTEAFF
TRBD1 | TRBJ1-1 | few | TRBV28 | TGTGCCACGCTAAGACAGGGGGGAACTCTCCGGATGAACACTGAAGCTTTCTTT | CATLRQGGTLRMNTEAFF
NA | TRBJ1-1 | few | TRBV5-8 | TGTGCCAGCAGCTTCAAAGCTTTCTTT | CASSFKAFF
TRBD1 | TRBJ2-5 | NA | TRBV6-5 | TGTGCCAGCACCGCGGACAGGGGAGGGGAGACCCAGTACTTC | CASTADRGGETQYF
TRBD1 | TRBJ1-2 | NA | TRBV19 | TGTGCCAGTAGTCGGGACAGGATCCTCTATGGCTACACCTTC | CASSRDRILYGYTF
TRBD2 | TRBJ2-3 | NA | TRBV9 | TGTGCCAGCAGCCCCCGACTAGCGGGTATCACAGATACGCAGTATTTT | CASSPRLAGITDTQYF
TRBD1 | TRBJ1-1 | NA | TRBV19 | TGTGCCAGTAGCCTAGACAGGGAAAAGGACACTGAAGCTTTCTTT | CASSLDREKDTEAFF
NA | TRBJ1-5 | few | TRBV28 | TGTGCCAGCTCCCGGGGGTTCAATCAGCCCCAGCATTTT | CASSRGFNQPQHF